This TCR beta chain derives from a study of CD8+CD57+ T cells in acquired aplastic anemia. Study-wide background: There were roughly 11 million reads, on average, for CD4+ cells from healthy donors.

The V and J ends lost 0 bases and 0 bases respectively, with 12 bases between them. Germline assignment: CDR1 SGHVS and CDR2 FNYEAQ. The CDR3 is 17 residues long. For CDR3 and TCR beta VDJ profiling, genomic DNA was the template used. From the reads, TCRdb called clonotypes with MiXCR, one entry per CDR3 protein. The sample shows approximately 160,000 distinct CDR3 sequences, 35% to 55% of them seen only once. Whole-study findings and limits: The number of CD8+ CDR3 sequences shared by patients and controls was roughly 31. The CD8+ Simpson's diversity of patients and controls was not significantly different.

This clonotype was observed many times. The antigen is not known. The source is a human donor in good health. J is TRBJ1-3 and V is TRBV7-6, with D possibly matching TRBD1 (6 bases). Sequences were obtained from sorted CD4+, CD8+, or CD8+CD57+ T cells (not recorded which) from PBMCs. This CDR3 is CASSLARPGHSGNTIYF. In DNA form, the CDR3 reads TGTGCCAGCAGCTTAGCCCGACCGGGACACTCTGGAAACACCATATATTTT.